What follows are 25 T cell receptor beta chains derived from one specimen sequenced in a study of blood T cell repertoires in COVID-19. Repertoires were generated with immunoSEQ multiplex PCR, while TCRdb's copy carries only in-frame clones and drops some. This sample has about 160,000 clones; more than 75% occur once, and the top ten carry 9% to 12%. Sequencing was carried out using peripheral blood. All receptors derive from a woman aged 65 to 85 with COVID-19, enrolled during active disease.

V gene TRBV21-1 combines with J gene TRBJ2-7; TRBD2, as called in the table, went unchecked against the DNA. TRBV21-1 counts as a pseudogene. This CDR3 spans 16 amino acids. DNA of the CDR3: TGTGCCAGCAGCAAAGGAGGTCGGGGGAGTGGATACGAGCAGTACTTC. This encodes CASSKGGRGSGYEQYF.

This rearrangement joins TRBV5-1 to TRBJ1-2; D unclear. Trimming shortened V by 4 bases and J by 2 bases, and 12 bases separated the two germline ends. Germline V gene data show CDR1 as SGHRS and CDR2 as YFSETQ. CDR3 length: 14 amino acids. CDR3 DNA: TGCGCCAGCAGCCCACCGACATTCAACTATGGCTACACCTTC. Its translation: CASSPPTFNYGYTF. Using reference TRBV5-1 and TRBJ1-2 for the parts outside the CDR3, the full variable domain is KAGVTQTPRYLIKTRGQQVTLSCSPISGHRSVSWYQQTPGQGLQFLFEYFSETQRNKGNFPGRFSGRQFSNSRSEMNVSTLELGDSALYLCASSPPTFNYGYTFGSGTRLTVV.

This chain uses TRBV3-1 (or the pseudogene TRBV3-2) with TRBJ1-4; a weak D match, TRBD1 (5 bases). V lost 4 bases and J lost 3, with 9 bases in between. CDR1 and CDR2 from the germline V gene are LGHDT and YNNKEL (reference sequence). The CDR3 is 14 amino acids. The CDR3 DNA is TGTGCCAGCAGCCGGCAGGGTCCTAATGAAAAACTGTTTTTT. As protein: CASSRQGPNEKLFF.

This chain links TRBV15 with TRBJ2-7; D is possibly TRBD2 (6 bases). Germline CDR1 is LNHNV and CDR2 is YYDKDF (reference sequence). Trimming shortened V by 1 base and J by 5 bases, and 18 bases separated the two germline ends. The CDR3 is 16 residues long. The CDR3 nucleotides are TGTGCCACCAGCAGAGTCCCTGACGGGGGAGCGGACGAGCAGTACTTC. It translates to CATSRVPDGGADEQYF.

This chain's CDR3 is CASSLMTGGSNQPQHF. In nucleotides, the CDR3 is TGTGCCAGTAGTCTCATGACAGGGGGAAGCAATCAGCCCCAGCATTTT. This chain connects TRBV19 to TRBJ1-5; 9 bases align to TRBD1. Trimming at V came to 5 bases and at J to 1 base, leaving 6 bases not matched to a gene. Germline V gene sequence: CDR1 LNHDA, CDR2 SQIVND (reference sequence). The CDR3 totals 16 residues.

J is TRBJ2-1 and V is TRBV29-1, with 7 bases lining up with TRBD1. This CDR3 has 13 amino acids. CDR1 and CDR2 from the germline V gene are SQVTM and ANQGSEA. After removal of 7 bases from V and 3 bases from J, the junction contained 6 bases not matched to a gene. This CDR3 reads CSGRQGNYNEQFF. Written as DNA, the CDR3 is TGCAGCGGGCGACAGGGAAACTACAATGAGCAGTTCTTC.

V is TRBV2 and J is TRBJ1-4; 8 nucleotides agree with TRBD1. Trimming cost V 5 bases and J 5 bases; bases outside gene matches: 4. The V gene's germline CDR1 is SNHLY and CDR2 FYNNEI. The CDR3 length is 14 residues. CDR3 DNA: TGTGCCAGCAGTATCCGGGACAGGAATGAAAAACTGTTTTTT. This translates into CASSIRDRNEKLFF.

The CDR3 DNA reads TGTGCCAGCAGCACCCGACAGGGCACAGATACGCAGTATTTT. Amino acid sequence: CASSTRQGTDTQYF. V and J are TRBV5-4 and TRBJ2-3; D is perhaps TRBD1 (6 bases). Trimming removed 4 bases from V and 1 base from J, with 10 bases in between. The CDR3 runs to 14 residues. Per germline, CDR1 SGHNT and CDR2 YYREEE (reference sequence).

The rearrangement links TRBV18 to TRBJ2-2, with D possibly being TRBD2 (7 bases). The CDR3 runs to 15 residues. The germline V gene encodes CDR1 KGHSH and CDR2 LQKENI. With 3 bases removed from V and 4 bases from J, the gap between germline ends came to 12 bases. This chain's CDR3 is CASSPAGASTGELFF. CDR3 nucleotide sequence: TGTGCCAGCTCACCGGCGGGGGCCTCCACCGGGGAGCTGTTTTTT.

The chain couples TRBV5-8 to TRBJ1-6, with D perhaps matching TRBD1 (6 bases). The V and J ends lost 0 bases and 12 bases respectively, with 10 bases between them. CDR3 length: 13 residues. From germline, CDR1 is SGHTS and CDR2 YDEGEE. The CDR3 here is CASSLVRGRPLHF. The CDR3 nucleotides are TGTGCCAGCAGCTTGGTGCGGGGGCGACCCCTCCACTTT. The complete variable domain, with remaining parts taken from reference TRBV5-8 and TRBJ1-6, reads EAGVTQSPTHLIKTRGQQATLRCSPISGHTSVYWYQQALGLGLQFLLWYDEGEERNRGNFPPRFSGRQFPNYSSELNVNALELEDSALYLCASSLVRGRPLHFGNGTRLTVT.

The V gene is TRBV7-9, the J gene TRBJ1-6, with no clear D. V lost 5 bases and J 9 bases, leaving 11 bases between the germline ends. Germline V gene lookup returns CDR1 SEHNR and CDR2 FQNEAQ (reference sequence). This CDR3 is built from 13 residues. DNA for the CDR3: TGTGCCAGCAGCCCGAGCTCCGGTTCACCCCTCCACTTT. The encoded protein is CASSPSSGSPLHF. The variable domain in full, with the rest retrieved from reference TRBV7-9 and TRBJ1-6, is DTGVSQNPRHKITKRGQNVTFRCDPISEHNRLYWYRQTLGQGPEFLTYFQNEAQLEKSRLLSDRFSAERPKGSFSTLEIQRTEQGDSAMYLCASSPSSGSPLHFGNGTRLTVT.

The rearrangement links TRBV29-1 to TRBJ2-1; a weak D match, TRBD1 (8 bases). V gave up 1 base and J gave up 4 bases, with 17 bases separating them. CDR1 and CDR2 (germline): SQVTM, ANQGSEA. The CDR3 totals 16 residues. The CDR3 DNA is TGCAGCGTTGAAGCCACCGACAGGGGACTATACAATGAGCAGTTCTTC. Translation: CSVEATDRGLYNEQFF.

The chain couples TRBV11-2 to TRBJ1-1; possible D gene TRBD1, 6 bases. This CDR3 has 13 amino acids. Trimming removed 3 bases at V and 4 bases at J, with 9 bases between. Looked up from germline, CDR1 is SGHAT and CDR2 is FQNNGV. CDR3 amino acids: CASSLEQGTEAFF. CDR3 bases: TGTGCCAGCAGCTTGGAACAGGGCACTGAAGCTTTCTTT.

In nucleotides, the CDR3 is TGTGCCAGCAGCAGCCGGGACTATAGGAATGAGCAGTTCTTC. Translated: CASSSRDYRNEQFF. The rearrangement links TRBV11-3 to TRBJ2-1; 7 bases map to TRBD2. After removal of 5 bases from V and 7 bases from J, the junction contained 8 bases not matched to a gene. Germline V gene data show CDR1 as SGHNT and CDR2 as YENEEA. The CDR3 totals 14 residues.

With respect to this clone: Other nucleotide sequences from this sample produce the same CDR3. The chain couples TRBV3-1 (or the pseudogene TRBV3-2) to TRBJ1-6; D perhaps matches TRBD1 (5 bases). Deletions cut 1 base from V and 6 bases from J, with 10 bases between. Germline V lookup: CDR1 LGHDT, CDR2 YNNKEL (reference sequence). The CDR3 length is 15 residues. The CDR3 sequence is CASSQGDSSNSPLHF. CDR3 DNA sequence: TGTGCCAGCAGCCAAGGTGACAGCTCTAATTCACCCCTCCACTTT.

CDR3 amino acids: CASSTQTSQETQYF. The CDR3 DNA reads TGTGCCAGCAGTACACAAACTAGCCAAGAGACCCAGTACTTC. This chain connects TRBV6-5 to TRBJ2-5; D might be TRBD2 (5 bases). Looked up from germline, CDR1 is MNHEY and CDR2 is SVGAGI. The CDR3 length is 14 residues. V was trimmed by 5 bases and J by 1 base, leaving 11 bases between them.

The V call is TRBV29-1, the J call TRBJ1-2; 9 nucleotides align to TRBD1. With 1 base clipped from V and 4 bases from J, the junction kept 4 bases outside the gene matches. Looked up from germline, CDR1 is SQVTM and CDR2 is ANQGSEA. This CDR3 comprises 14 residues. Written as DNA, the CDR3 is TGCAGCGTTGAAGCGACAGGGGGAGTCTATGGCTACACCTTC. It encodes CSVEATGGVYGYTF.

This chain links TRBV4-1 with TRBJ2-7, with D possibly being TRBD2 (5 bases). The CDR3 runs to 14 residues. CDR1 and CDR2 (germline): MGHRA, YSYEKL. The V end was cut by 4 bases, the J end by 3 bases, with 13 bases between. DNA of the CDR3: TGCGCCAGCAGCCGATGGGAGCCCCACTACGAGCAGTACTTC. Translating gives CASSRWEPHYEQYF.

The chain couples TRBV28 to TRBJ1-3; D not resolved. This CDR3 contains 15 residues. Germline loops: CDR1 MDHEN, CDR2 SYDVKM. Trimming removed 4 bases from V and 7 bases from J, with 17 bases in between. CDR3 in amino acids: CASSSNRPPRNTIYF. The CDR3 DNA follows: TGTGCCAGCAGTTCCAACCGACCCCCTAGGAACACCATATATTTT.

V and J are TRBV6-5 and TRBJ1-2, with 11 bases that match TRBD1. The length of the CDR3 is 14 residues. V was clipped by 5 bases and J by 3 bases; unmatched bases: 2. Germline V gene data show CDR1 as MNHEY and CDR2 as SVGAGI. The CDR3 is CASSPGQGDYGYTF. The CDR3 nucleotides are TGTGCCAGCAGTCCGGGACAGGGGGACTATGGCTACACCTTC.

The chain couples TRBV30 to TRBJ1-6; TRBD1 might be the D (6 bases). The germline V gene has CDR1 GTSNPN and CDR2 SVGIG (reference sequence). Trimming cost V 2 bases and J 9 bases, with 11 bases left between them. This CDR3 contains 13 residues. The CDR3 DNA reads TGTGCCTGGAGTTCAGGGGTCACTTCACCCCTCCACTTT. Its protein is CAWSSGVTSPLHF.

The chain employs TRBV6-5 and TRBJ1-1; D remains ambiguous. Trimming pared 7 bases from V and 0 bases from J, leaving 9 bases between. In germline, CDR1 is MNHEY, CDR2 SVGAGI. This CDR3 has 13 amino acids. The CDR3 sequence is CASTGRMNTEAFF. In DNA form, the CDR3 reads TGTGCCAGCACGGGTCGGATGAACACTGAAGCTTTCTTT.

The chain employs TRBV30 and TRBJ1-6; no clear D. Germline assignment: CDR1 GTSNPN and CDR2 SVGIG (reference sequence). The CDR3 extends over 14 amino acids. V was cut by 2 bases and J by 7 bases, with 12 bases left in between. The CDR3 region has the DNA TGTGCCTGGAGTCCTCGGGCGGGAAATTCACCCCTCCACTTT. Protein: CAWSPRAGNSPLHF.

The gene calls are TRBV10-3 and TRBJ1-2, with D tentatively TRBD1 (6 bases). CDR3 length: 13 amino acids. Deletions cut 0 bases from V and 7 bases from J, with 9 bases between. The germline V gene encodes CDR1 ENHRY and CDR2 SYGVKD. CDR3 nucleotide sequence: TGTGCCATCAGTGAGTCAGCAGGGGTTGGCTACACCTTC. Its protein is CAISESAGVGYTF.

This rearrangement joins TRBV7-3 to TRBJ2-7; 7 bases fit TRBD1. Germline V gene data show CDR1 as SGHTA and CDR2 as FQGTGA. The CDR3 is 17 residues long. V shed 3 bases, J shed 2 bases, and the junction held 13 bases outside the gene matches. In DNA, the CDR3 is TGTGCCAGCAGCTTCACAGGGGACCGGGACAAACCCTACGAGCAGTACTTC. Amino acid sequence: CASSFTGDRDKPYEQYF.